Detailed here is one TCR beta chain. V lost 3 bases and J lost 5, with 11 bases in between. Germline assignment: CDR1 DFQATT and CDR2 SNEGSKA (reference sequence). The CDR3 spans 12 residues. TCRdb redid the calling of the reads with MiXCR, one entry per CDR3 protein. The table has 630,000 or so distinct CDR3 sequences, 20% to 30% seen once; the top ten hold roughly 8%. These data originate in a study of T cell repertoires in cytomegalovirus infection. Material for sequencing was CD8+ T cells from PBMCs. This sequence originates from a human donor in good health (CMV status not recorded). Some clones in this sample may be carry-over from other donors' samples. This chain links TRBV20-1 with TRBJ2-7; D uncertain. CDR3 protein: CSASEATHEQYF. The CDR3 coding sequence is TGCAGTGCTAGTGAGGCGACCCACGAGCAGTACTTC.